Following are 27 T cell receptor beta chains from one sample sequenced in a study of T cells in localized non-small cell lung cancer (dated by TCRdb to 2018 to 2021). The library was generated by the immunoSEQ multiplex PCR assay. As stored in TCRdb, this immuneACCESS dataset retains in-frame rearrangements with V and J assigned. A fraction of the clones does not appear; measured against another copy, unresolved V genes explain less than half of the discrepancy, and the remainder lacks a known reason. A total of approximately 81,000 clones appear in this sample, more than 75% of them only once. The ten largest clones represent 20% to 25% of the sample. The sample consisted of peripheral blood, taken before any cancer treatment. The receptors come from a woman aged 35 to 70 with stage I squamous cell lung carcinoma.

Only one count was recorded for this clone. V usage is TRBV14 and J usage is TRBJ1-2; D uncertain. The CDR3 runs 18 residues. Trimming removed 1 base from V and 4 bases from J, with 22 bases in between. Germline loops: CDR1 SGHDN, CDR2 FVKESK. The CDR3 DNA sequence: TGTGCCAGCAGCCAAGGACAAGAGGGTCCCGGCCCTGCCTATGGCTACACCTTC. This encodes CASSQGQEGPGPAYGYTF.

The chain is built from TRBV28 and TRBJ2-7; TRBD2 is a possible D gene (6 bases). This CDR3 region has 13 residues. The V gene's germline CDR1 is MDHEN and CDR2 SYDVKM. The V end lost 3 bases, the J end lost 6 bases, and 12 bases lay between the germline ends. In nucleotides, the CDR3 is TGTGCCAGCAGTTTGGAGGGGTTCAGCGAGCAGTACTTC. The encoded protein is CASSLEGFSEQYF. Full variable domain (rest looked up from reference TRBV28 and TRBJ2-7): DVKVTQSSRYLVKRTGEKVFLECVQDMDHENMFWYRQDPGLGLRLIYFSYDVKMKEKGDIPEGYSVSREKKERFSLILESASTNQTSMYLCASSLEGFSEQYFGPGTRLTVT.

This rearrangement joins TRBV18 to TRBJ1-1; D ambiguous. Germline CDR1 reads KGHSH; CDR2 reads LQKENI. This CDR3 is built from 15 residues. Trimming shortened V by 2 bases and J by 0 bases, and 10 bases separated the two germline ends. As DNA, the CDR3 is TGTGCCAGCTCACCAAGGGCCGTAATGAACACTGAAGCTTTCTTT. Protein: CASSPRAVMNTEAFF.

The CDR3 here is CAWSVRGWGNQPQHF. The CDR3 DNA follows: TGTGCCTGGAGTGTAAGGGGATGGGGCAATCAGCCCCAGCATTTT. The rearrangement links TRBV30 to TRBJ1-5; possibly TRBD1 for D (5 bases). The CDR3 runs to 15 residues. V gave up 0 bases and J gave up 2 bases, with 11 bases separating them. Germline values: CDR1 GTSNPN, CDR2 SVGIG (reference sequence). The variable domain in full, with the rest retrieved from reference TRBV30 and TRBJ1-5, is SQTIHQWPATLVQPVGSPLSLECTVEGTSNPNLYWYRQAAGRGLQLLFYSVGIGQISSEVPQNLSASRPQDRQFILSSKKLLLSDSGFYLCAWSVRGWGNQPQHFGDGTRLSIL.

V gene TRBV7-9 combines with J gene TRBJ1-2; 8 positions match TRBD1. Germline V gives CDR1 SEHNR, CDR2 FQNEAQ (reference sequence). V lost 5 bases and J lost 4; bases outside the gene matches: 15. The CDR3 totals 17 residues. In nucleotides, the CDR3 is TGTGCCAGCAGCCCCTACCCCCGGGACAGGACGCTCTATGGCTACACCTTC. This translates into CASSPYPRDRTLYGYTF.

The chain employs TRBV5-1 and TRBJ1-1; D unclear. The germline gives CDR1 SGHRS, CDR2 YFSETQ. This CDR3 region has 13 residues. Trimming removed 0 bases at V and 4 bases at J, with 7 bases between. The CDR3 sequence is CASSLETITEAFF. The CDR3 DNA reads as TGCGCCAGCAGCTTGGAGACTATCACTGAAGCTTTCTTT.

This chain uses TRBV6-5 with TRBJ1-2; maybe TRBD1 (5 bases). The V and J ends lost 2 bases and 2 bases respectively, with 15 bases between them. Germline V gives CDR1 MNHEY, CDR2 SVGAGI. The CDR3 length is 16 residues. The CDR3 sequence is CASSYGTDNQNYGYTF. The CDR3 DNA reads TGTGCCAGCAGTTACGGGACGGATAATCAAAACTATGGCTACACCTTC.

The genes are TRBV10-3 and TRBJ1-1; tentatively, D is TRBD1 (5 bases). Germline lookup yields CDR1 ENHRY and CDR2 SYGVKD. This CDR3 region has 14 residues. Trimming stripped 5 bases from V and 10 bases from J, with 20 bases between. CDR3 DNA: TGTGCCATCAGTTTCTCCGGGACGGAAGGTGGAGCTTTCTTT. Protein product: CAISFSGTEGGAFF.

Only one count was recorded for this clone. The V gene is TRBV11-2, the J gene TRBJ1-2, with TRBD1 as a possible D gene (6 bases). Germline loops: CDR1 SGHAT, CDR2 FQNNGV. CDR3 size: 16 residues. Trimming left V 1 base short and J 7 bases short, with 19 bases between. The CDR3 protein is CASSLVGGRSASGYTF. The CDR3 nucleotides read TGTGCCAGCAGCTTAGTCGGGGGCAGATCCGCTAGTGGCTACACCTTC.

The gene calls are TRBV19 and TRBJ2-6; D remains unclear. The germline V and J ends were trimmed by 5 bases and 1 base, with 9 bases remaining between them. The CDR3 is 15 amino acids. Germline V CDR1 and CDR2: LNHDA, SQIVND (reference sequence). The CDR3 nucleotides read TGTGCCAGTAGTTATGGGGTATCTGGGGCCAACGTCCTGACTTTC. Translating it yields CASSYGVSGANVLTF. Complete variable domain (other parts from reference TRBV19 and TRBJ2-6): DGGITQSPKYLFRKEGQNVTLSCEQNLNHDAMYWYRQDPGQGLRLIYYSQIVNDFQKGDIAEGYSVSREKKESFPLTVTSAQKNPTAFYLCASSYGVSGANVLTFGAGSRLTVL.

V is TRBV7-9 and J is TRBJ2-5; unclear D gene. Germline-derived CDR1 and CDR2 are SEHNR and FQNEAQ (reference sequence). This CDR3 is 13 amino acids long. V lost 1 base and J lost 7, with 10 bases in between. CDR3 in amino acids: CASSLDGKGTQYF. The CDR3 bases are TGTGCCAGCAGCTTAGATGGGAAGGGGACCCAGTACTTC.

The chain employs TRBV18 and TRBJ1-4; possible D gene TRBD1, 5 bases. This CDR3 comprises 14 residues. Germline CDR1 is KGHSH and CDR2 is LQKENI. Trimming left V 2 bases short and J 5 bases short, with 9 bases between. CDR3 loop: CASSPAGVNEKLFF. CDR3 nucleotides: TGTGCCAGCTCACCAGCGGGGGTGAATGAAAAACTGTTTTTT.

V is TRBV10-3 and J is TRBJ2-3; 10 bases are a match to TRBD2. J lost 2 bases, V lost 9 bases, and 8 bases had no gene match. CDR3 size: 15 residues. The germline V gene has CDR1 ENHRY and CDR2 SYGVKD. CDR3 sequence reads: CAMGSGGVYTDTQYF. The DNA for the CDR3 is TGTGCCATGGGCAGCGGGGGGGTATACACAGATACGCAGTATTTT.

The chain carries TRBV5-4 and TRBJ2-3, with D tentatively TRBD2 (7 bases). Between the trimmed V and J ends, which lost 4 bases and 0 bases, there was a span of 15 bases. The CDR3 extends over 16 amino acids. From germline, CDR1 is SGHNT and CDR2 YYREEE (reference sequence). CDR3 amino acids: CASSTSGGTSTDTQYF. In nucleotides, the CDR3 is TGTGCCAGCAGCACCTCCGGGGGGACAAGCACAGATACGCAGTATTTT. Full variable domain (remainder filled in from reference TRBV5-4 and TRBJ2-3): ETGVTQSPTHLIKTRGQQVTLRCSSQSGHNTVSWYQQALGQGPQFIFQYYREEENGRGNFPPRFSGLQFPNYSSELNVNALELDDSALYLCASSTSGGTSTDTQYFGPGTRLTVL.

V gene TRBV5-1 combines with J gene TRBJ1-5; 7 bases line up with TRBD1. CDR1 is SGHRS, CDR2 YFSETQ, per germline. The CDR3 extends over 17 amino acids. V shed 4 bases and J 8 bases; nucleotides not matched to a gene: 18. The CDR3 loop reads CASSARDRENEAEPQHF. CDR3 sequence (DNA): TGCGCCAGCAGCGCCCGGGACAGAGAAAATGAGGCGGAGCCCCAGCATTTT.

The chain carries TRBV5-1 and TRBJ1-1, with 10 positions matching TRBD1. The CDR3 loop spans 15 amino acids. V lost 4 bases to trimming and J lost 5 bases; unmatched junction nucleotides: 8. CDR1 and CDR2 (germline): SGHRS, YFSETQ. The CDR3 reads CASSPRDRGGTEAFF. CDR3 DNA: TGCGCCAGCAGCCCCCGGGACAGGGGCGGGACTGAAGCTTTCTTT.

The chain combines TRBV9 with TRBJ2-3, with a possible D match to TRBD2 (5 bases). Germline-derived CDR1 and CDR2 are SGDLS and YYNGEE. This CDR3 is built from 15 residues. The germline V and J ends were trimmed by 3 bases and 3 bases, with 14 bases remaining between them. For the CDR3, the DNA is TGTGCCAGCAGCGCGAGAGAGGGAAGGACAGATACGCAGTATTTT. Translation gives CASSAREGRTDTQYF.

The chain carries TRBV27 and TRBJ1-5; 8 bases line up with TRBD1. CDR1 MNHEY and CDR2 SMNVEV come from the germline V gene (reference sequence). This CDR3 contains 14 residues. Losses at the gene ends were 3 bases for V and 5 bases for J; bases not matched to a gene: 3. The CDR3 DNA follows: TGTGCCAGCAGTTTGAGGACAGGGCATCAGCCCCAGCATTTT. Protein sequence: CASSLRTGHQPQHF.

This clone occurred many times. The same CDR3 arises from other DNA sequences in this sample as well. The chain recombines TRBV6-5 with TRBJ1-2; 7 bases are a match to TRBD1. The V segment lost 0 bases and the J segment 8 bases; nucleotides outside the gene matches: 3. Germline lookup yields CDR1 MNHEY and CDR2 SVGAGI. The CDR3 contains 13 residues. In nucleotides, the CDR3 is TGTGCCAGCAGTTACTCAGGGGGCCGGGGCTACACCTTC. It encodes CASSYSGGRGYTF.

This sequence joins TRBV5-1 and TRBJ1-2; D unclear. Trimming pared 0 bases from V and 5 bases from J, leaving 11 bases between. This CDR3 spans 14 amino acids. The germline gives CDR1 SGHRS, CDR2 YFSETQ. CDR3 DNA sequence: TGCGCCAGCAGCTTGGGCCAGAGCCATTATGGCTACACCTTC. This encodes CASSLGQSHYGYTF.

CDR3 protein: CASSPNGGGNTIYF. CDR3 sequence (DNA): TGTGCCAGCTCACCGAACGGCGGTGGAAACACCATATATTTT. The rearrangement uses TRBV18 and TRBJ1-3; D is unresolved. V was cut by 3 bases and J by 3 bases, with 9 bases left in between. Germline V gives CDR1 KGHSH, CDR2 LQKENI. This CDR3 contains 14 residues. The full variable domain, completed using reference TRBV18 and TRBJ1-3, is NAGVMQNPRHLVRRRGQEARLRCSPMKGHSHVYWYRQLPEEGLKFMVYLQKENIIDESGMPKERFSAEFPKEGPSILRIQQVVRGDSAAYFCASSPNGGGNTIYFGEGSWLTVV.

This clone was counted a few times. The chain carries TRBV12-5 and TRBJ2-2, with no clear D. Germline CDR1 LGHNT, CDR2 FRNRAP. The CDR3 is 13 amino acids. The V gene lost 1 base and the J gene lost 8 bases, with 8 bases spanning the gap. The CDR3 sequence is CASGLEGWGELFF. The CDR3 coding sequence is TGTGCTAGTGGTTTGGAGGGTTGGGGGGAGCTGTTTTTT.

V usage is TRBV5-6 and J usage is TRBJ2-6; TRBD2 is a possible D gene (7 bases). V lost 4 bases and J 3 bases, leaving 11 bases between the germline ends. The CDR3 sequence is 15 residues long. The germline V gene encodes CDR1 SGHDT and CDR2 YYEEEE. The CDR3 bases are TGTGCCAGCAGCAGGGGGGGCAGTGGGGCCAACGTCCTGACTTTC. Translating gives CASSRGGSGANVLTF.

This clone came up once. The CDR3 DNA reads TGTGCCAGTTGGACAGGCGACTATGGCTACACCTTC. It specifies CASWTGDYGYTF. The chain uses TRBV19 and TRBJ1-2, with TRBD1 matching over 7 bases. The junction had 3 bases not matched to a gene; V was cut back by 8 bases and J by 3 bases. CDR1 and CDR2 from the germline V gene are LNHDA and SQIVND (reference sequence). This CDR3 is built from 12 residues. Full variable domain (outside the CDR3, taken from reference TRBV19 and TRBJ1-2): DGGITQSPKYLFRKEGQNVTLSCEQNLNHDAMYWYRQDPGQGLRLIYYSQIVNDFQKGDIAEGYSVSREKKESFPLTVTSAQKNPTAFYLCASWTGDYGYTFGSGTRLTVV.

The CDR3 loop reads CASSLDRTVAFF. CDR3 bases: TGTGCCAGCAGCTTAGATCGGACAGTAGCTTTCTTT. The chain employs TRBV11-2 and TRBJ1-1, with a tentative D call TRBD1 (6 bases). V was shortened by 0 bases and J by 10 bases, with 9 bases between the two germline ends. The germline V gene encodes CDR1 SGHAT and CDR2 FQNNGV. The CDR3 contains 12 residues. Variable domain in full (rest from reference TRBV11-2 and TRBJ1-1): EAGVAQSPRYKIIEKRQSVAFWCNPISGHATLYWYQQILGQGPKLLIQFQNNGVVDDSQLPKDRFSAERLKGVDSTLKIQPAKLEDSAVYLCASSLDRTVAFFGQGTRLTVV.

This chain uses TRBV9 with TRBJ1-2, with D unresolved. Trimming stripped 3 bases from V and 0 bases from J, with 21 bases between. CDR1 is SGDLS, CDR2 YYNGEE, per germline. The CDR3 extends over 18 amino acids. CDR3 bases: TGTGCCAGCAGCGCCCCCGTTAGTGGGCAGCCGACTAACTATGGCTACACCTTC. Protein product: CASSAPVSGQPTNYGYTF.

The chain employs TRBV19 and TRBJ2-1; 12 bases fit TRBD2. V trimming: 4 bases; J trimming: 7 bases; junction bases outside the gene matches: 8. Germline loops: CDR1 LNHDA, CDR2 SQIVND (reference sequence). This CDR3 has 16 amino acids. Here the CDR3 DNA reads TGTGCCAGTAGTACCAGCGGACTAGCGGGGATAAATGAGCAGTTCTTC. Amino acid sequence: CASSTSGLAGINEQFF.